The 21 T cell receptor beta chains reported below all come from one sample, sequenced in a study of cytomegalovirus exposure and HLA in healthy donors. Primers: 60 Vbeta forward and 13 Jbeta reverse. Clones were read by immunoSEQ multiplex PCR, and TCRdb kept only the in-frame ones, dropping some. This sample lists 200,000 or so clones; its ten largest clones have 0.95% to 1.3%. Material: PBMCs. These TCRs come from a girl aged 2 to 9 in good health and CMV-seropositive.

The genes are TRBV25-1 and TRBJ1-1; TRBD1 is a possible D gene (6 bases). The V and J ends lost 3 bases and 4 bases respectively, with 15 bases between them. Germline CDR1 MGHDK, CDR2 SYGVNS. The CDR3 is 15 amino acids. The CDR3 protein is CASSERGSWGTEAFF. The CDR3 bases are TGTGCCAGCAGTGAGAGGGGGTCCTGGGGCACTGAAGCTTTCTTT.

J is TRBJ2-7 and V is TRBV27, with D perhaps matching TRBD2 (6 bases). The CDR3 contains 14 residues. V lost 3 bases and J 5 bases, leaving 14 bases between the germline ends. Per germline, CDR1 MNHEY and CDR2 SMNVEV (reference sequence). As DNA, the CDR3 is TGTGCCAGCAGTTTCGGGGGACCAGGAAACGAGCAGTACTTC. Its translation: CASSFGGPGNEQYF.

The J gene is TRBJ2-5, the V gene TRBV21-1; TRBD1 is the table's D call and was not checked against the DNA. Gene TRBJ2-7 matches the end of the DNA better, so the J call may be wrong. TRBV21-1 is tagged as a pseudogene. This CDR3 contains 15 residues. CDR3 DNA sequence: TGTGCCAGCAGCAAAAATCTGGGACAGGGGTACGAGCAGTACTTC. Its translation is CASSKNLGQGYEQYF.

The V gene is TRBV19, the J gene TRBJ1-4; 7 bases match TRBD1. This CDR3 is 15 amino acids long. Trimming cost V 6 bases and J 8 bases; bases outside gene matches: 12. CDR1 is LNHDA, CDR2 SQIVND, per germline (reference sequence). CDR3 nucleotide sequence: TGTGCCAGTAGCACACAGGGGAAACGGCGCGAAAAACTGTTTTTT. Protein product: CASSTQGKRREKLFF.

The V and J genes are TRBV18 and TRBJ2-5; 9 nucleotides match TRBD1. The CDR3 sequence is 18 residues long. In germline, CDR1 is KGHSH, CDR2 LQKENI. V dropped 3 bases and J dropped 3; count of bases not matched to a gene: 14. CDR3: CASSPGTGGVSVKETQYF. Written as DNA, the CDR3 is TGTGCCAGCTCACCTGGTACAGGGGGCGTGAGCGTGAAAGAGACCCAGTACTTC.

The chain recombines TRBV11-3 with TRBJ2-1, with D possibly matching TRBD2 (6 bases). V shed 0 bases and J shed 5 bases, with 17 bases lying between them. The CDR3 loop spans 17 amino acids. Germline loops: CDR1 SGHNT, CDR2 YENEEA. The CDR3, as DNA: TGTGCCAGCAGCTTAGAGGCCCTCGGGACTGGAAACAATGAGCAGTTCTTC. Translated: CASSLEALGTGNNEQFF.

The chain has TRBV19 and TRBJ2-1, with D maybe TRBD1 (6 bases). From germline, CDR1 is LNHDA and CDR2 SQIVND (reference sequence). The V gene lost 9 bases and the J gene lost 2 bases, with 17 bases spanning the gap. The CDR3 totals 15 residues. The DNA of the CDR3 is TGTGCCAGCATGCCGGGACAAGCCCCCTACAATGAGCAGTTCTTC. Its protein product is CASMPGQAPYNEQFF.

This chain uses TRBV5-4 with TRBJ2-1, with 16 positions matching TRBD2. The CDR3 sequence is 16 residues long. With 4 bases clipped from V and 10 bases from J, the junction kept 8 bases outside the gene matches. Germline values: CDR1 SGHNT, CDR2 YYREEE (reference sequence). The CDR3 sequence: CASSHGTSGRAGEQFF. In nucleotides, the CDR3 is TGTGCCAGCAGCCATGGGACTAGCGGGAGGGCTGGGGAGCAGTTCTTC. Based on the CDR3 plus reference TRBV5-4 and TRBJ2-1, the full variable domain is ETGVTQSPTHLIKTRGQQVTLRCSSQSGHNTVSWYQQALGQGPQFIFQYYREEENGRGNFPPRFSGLQFPNYSSELNVNALELDDSALYLCASSHGTSGRAGEQFFGPGTRLTVL.

This chain joins TRBV7-3 and TRBJ2-5; 7 bases are shared with TRBD1. The assigned J gene may be wrong: the sequence end matches TRBJ2-7 better. Germline V gene lookup returns CDR1 SGHTA and CDR2 FQGTGA. This CDR3 has 14 amino acids. The CDR3 here is CASSIQGSSYEQYF. The CDR3 nucleotides read TGTGCCAGCAGTATACAGGGGAGCTCCTACGAGCAGTACTTC.

The chain uses TRBV2 and TRBJ2-5, with TRBD1 identical over 7 bases. CDR1 SNHLY and CDR2 FYNNEI come from the germline V gene. V shed 6 bases, J shed 2 bases, and the junction held 3 bases outside the gene matches. CDR3 length equals 13 residues. Written as DNA, the CDR3 is TGTGCCAGCAGGGGGACAGTACAAGAGACCCAGTACTTC. Translating gives CASRGTVQETQYF.

V is TRBV23-1 and J is TRBJ2-1; D call uncertain. TRBV23-1 is an ORF, and what it does is uncertain. V was trimmed by 2 bases and J by 10 bases, leaving 9 bases between them. The CDR3 has 12 residues. The CDR3 DNA reads as TGCGCCAGCAGTCAACAACACGAAGAGCAGTTCTTC. Its translation: CASSQQHEEQFF.

The rearrangement joins TRBV27 to TRBJ1-1, with D unclear. Germline CDR1 and CDR2: MNHEY and SMNVEV (reference sequence). V lost 4 bases and J lost 0, with 6 bases in between. The CDR3 loop spans 13 amino acids. CDR3: CASSSQVNTEAFF. The DNA of the CDR3 is TGTGCCAGCAGTTCCCAGGTGAACACTGAAGCTTTCTTT.

The rearrangement links TRBV7-3 to TRBJ1-2, with 8 bases matching TRBD1. Germline assignment: CDR1 SGHTA and CDR2 FQGTGA. The CDR3 is made up of 15 amino acids. The trim removed 4 bases at V and 3 bases at J, leaving 7 bases unmatched. The chain's CDR3 is CASSSSGGSYYGYTF. CDR3 DNA sequence: TGTGCCAGCAGCTCATCAGGGGGCAGCTACTATGGCTACACCTTC.

The gene calls are TRBV4-1 and TRBJ2-5; TRBD2 might be the D (6 bases). Matching the DNA end better, TRBJ2-7 makes the J call doubtful. Per the germline V gene, CDR1 is MGHRA and CDR2 is YSYEKL. This CDR3 spans 15 amino acids. The CDR3: CASSQGPGDTYEQYF. The CDR3 DNA follows: TGCGCCAGCAGCCAAGGTCCGGGAGACACCTACGAGCAGTACTTC.

J is TRBJ2-7 and V is TRBV5-1; 10 bases fit TRBD2. There are 15 residues in the CDR3. After removal of 0 bases from V and 3 bases from J, the junction contained 3 bases not matched to a gene. Germline V gene data show CDR1 as SGHRS and CDR2 as YFSETQ. The DNA of the CDR3 is TGCGCCAGCAGCTTGGGGACTAGCGGATACTACGAGCAGTACTTC. As protein: CASSLGTSGYYEQYF.

The V call is TRBV19, the J call TRBJ1-3; D unresolved. From germline, CDR1 is LNHDA and CDR2 SQIVND (reference sequence). The CDR3 extends over 14 amino acids. With 5 bases removed from V and 0 bases from J, the gap between germline ends came to 8 bases. The CDR3 DNA is TGTGCCAGTAGTGTCAGTGACTCTGGAAACACCATATATTTT. It codes for CASSVSDSGNTIYF.

The gene calls are TRBV15 and TRBJ2-1; 10 nucleotides match TRBD2. The J segment lost 8 bases and the V segment lost 0 bases, leaving 7 bases of the junction unmatched. Per germline, CDR1 LNHNV and CDR2 YYDKDF (reference sequence). CDR3 size: 16 residues. This CDR3 is CATSRDWSSGSHEQFF. In DNA form, the CDR3 reads TGTGCCACCAGCAGAGATTGGTCTAGCGGGAGTCATGAGCAGTTCTTC.

This rearrangement joins TRBV6-5 to TRBJ2-7; 7 positions match TRBD2. The V segment lost 0 bases and the J segment 2 bases; nucleotides outside the gene matches: 4. The V gene's germline CDR1 is MNHEY and CDR2 SVGAGI. This CDR3 region has 15 residues. The chain's CDR3 is CASSYSPGRPYEQYF. As DNA, the CDR3 is TGTGCCAGCAGTTACTCCCCCGGGAGGCCCTACGAGCAGTACTTC.

V is TRBV28 and J is TRBJ2-5; 14 nucleotides align to TRBD2. Germline lookup yields CDR1 MDHEN and CDR2 SYDVKM. There are 16 residues in the CDR3. The J segment lost 11 bases and the V segment lost 8 bases, leaving 16 bases of the junction unmatched. The CDR3 loop reads CASASPGTSGSEEQYF. The CDR3 bases are TGTGCCAGCGCCTCCCCGGGGACTAGCGGGAGTGAGGAGCAGTACTTC.

The genes are TRBV2 and TRBJ2-7; 8 bases agree with TRBD1. The CDR3 is made up of 15 amino acids. Trimming took 9 bases from V and 2 from J; bases not matched to a gene: 12. Per germline, CDR1 SNHLY and CDR2 FYNNEI. CDR3 in DNA: TGTGCCAGTTTCCCCGGACAGGGTAGTCCCTACGAGCAGTACTTC. Its translation is CASFPGQGSPYEQYF.

CDR3 sequence: CAITNPGHTGELFF. As DNA, the CDR3 is TGTGCCATCACCAATCCAGGGCACACCGGGGAGCTGTTTTTT. The rearrangement uses TRBV10-3 and TRBJ2-2, with a tentative D call TRBD1 (5 bases). Trimming removed 7 bases at V and 3 bases at J, with 12 bases between. There are 14 residues in the CDR3. The germline CDR1 and CDR2 sequences are ENHRY and SYGVKD.